This T cell receptor (beta chain) originates from a study of T cells in Graves' hyperthyroidism and ophthalmopathy. Overall study: Peripheral blood specimens were obtained at initial diagnosis, prior to any treatment.

In its sample, this clonotype was seen a few times. RNA transcripts provided the source from which TCR beta CDR3 regions were amplified. HTBI primers were employed in a first-round RT-PCR of the TCR CDR3. TCRdb re-derived calls from the multiplex PCR reads in MiXCR, one entry per CDR3 protein. Of more than 550,000 distinct CDR3 sequences in the sample, around 19% were seen once. The trim removed 4 bases at V and 7 bases at J, leaving 21 bases unmatched. Germline V gene lookup returns CDR1 ENHRY and CDR2 SYGVKD. The CDR3 consists of 19 residues. The sample taken for sequencing was blood. The sequence was obtained from a woman between 50 and 59 years old with Graves' hyperthyroidism that later progressed to Graves' ophthalmopathy. The gene calls are TRBV10-3 and TRBJ2-7; 11 bases align to TRBD2. As DNA, the CDR3 is TGTGCCATCAGTGCAAACCCCCACTCTTTAGCGGGGGGGCGCCGAGAGCAGTACTTC. Amino acids: CAISANPHSLAGGRREQYF.